The clone carrying this TCR beta chain was counted a few times. What it recognizes is unknown. Sequencing relied on a cDNA template that was reverse transcribed from extracted RNA. Assay: immunoSEQ multiplex PCR; the TCRdb copy retains only in-frame clones and omits some. Altogether about 110,000 clones are present, 84% being singletons, with the ten largest covering over 20%. Treatment: oral pan-JAK inhibitor, 5-10 mg twice daily. These data are taken from a study of CD8+ T cells in alopecia areata. Study-level points and caveats: Persistence of many expanded lesional clones was seen in scalp and blood during tofacitinib. Association of baseline CD8+ expansion with response is uncertain owing to one nonresponder.

In germline, CDR1 is ENHRY, CDR2 SYGVKD. This CDR3 region has 12 residues. V was cut by 2 bases and J by 4 bases, with 4 bases left in between. The sequence was obtained from a human donor with alopecia areata. The rearrangement joins TRBV10-3 to TRBJ2-3; D gene ambiguous. The material sequenced was CD8+ T cells sorted from blood, taken at week 24, from a patient treated with tofacitinib. CDR3 amino acids: CAISEPADTQYF. The CDR3 DNA reads TGTGCCATCAGTGAGCCGGCAGATACGCAGTATTTT.